These T cell receptor beta chains were read from a single sample in a study of early T cells in non-severe SARS-CoV-2 infection. TCRdb used MiXCR to reprocess the 5' RACE reads, holding one entry per CDR3 protein. The sample contains roughly 63,000 distinct CDR3 sequences, approximately 12% of which appear only once. Sequenced material: whole blood, taken at baseline. These receptor sequences come from an adult who was a healthcare worker with PCR-confirmed SARS-CoV-2 infection or an uninfected control (not recorded which). The donor label of this sample is uncertain. Each CDR3 is given with its conserved first and last residue. A D gene is named only where the DNA matches it firmly. Rows give clone size only sometimes, using once, few, many, or a class for an expanded clone.

d_gene: NA
len: 15
v_gene: TRBV3-1
j_gene: TRBJ2-3
abundance: many
CDR3aa: CASSLIGAPTDTQYF
CDR3nt: TGTGCCAGCAGCCTCATAGGTGCGCCCACAGATACGCAGTATTTT

d_gene: TRBD1
len: 13
v_gene: TRBV15
j_gene: TRBJ1-2
abundance: many
CDR3aa: CATRRQGSYGYTF
CDR3nt: TGTGCCACCAGGCGACAGGGGTCCTATGGCTACACCTTC

d_gene: NA
len: 17
v_gene: TRBV7-8
j_gene: TRBJ1-2
abundance: NA
CDR3aa: CASSKRPLAGLSYGYTF
CDR3nt: TGTGCCAGCAGCAAAAGACCTCTGGCAGGACTATCCTATGGCTACACCTTC

d_gene: NA
len: 19
v_gene: TRBV12-2
j_gene: TRBJ2-1
abundance: NA
CDR3aa: CASRLPSGRATSSYNEQFF
CDR3nt: TGTGCAAGTCGCTTACCCTCGGGTAGGGCGACGAGCTCCTACAATGAGCAGTTCTTC

d_gene: TRBD1
len: 18
v_gene: TRBV6-5
j_gene: TRBJ1-1
abundance: few
CDR3aa: CASSPYPPGQRGGTEAFF
CDR3nt: TGTGCCAGCAGTCCCTACCCTCCGGGACAGCGCGGGGGCACTGAAGCTTTCTTT

d_gene: NA
len: 12
v_gene: TRBV20-1
j_gene: TRBJ1-5
abundance: NA
CDR3aa: CSARGPDSPQHF
CDR3nt: TGCAGTGCTAGAGGACCCGACAGCCCCCAGCATTTT

d_gene: NA
len: 13
v_gene: TRBV10-1
j_gene: TRBJ2-2
abundance: NA
CDR3aa: CASSVGVAGELFF
CDR3nt: TGCGCCAGCAGTGTTGGGGTTGCCGGGGAGCTGTTTTTT

d_gene: TRBD1
len: 15
v_gene: TRBV7-9
j_gene: TRBJ1-3
abundance: NA
CDR3aa: CASSLSTGEANTIYF
CDR3nt: TGTGCCAGCAGCTTGTCCACAGGGGAGGCAAACACCATATATTTT

d_gene: NA
len: 13
v_gene: TRBV24-1
j_gene: TRBJ2-5
abundance: NA
CDR3aa: CATSVGAIETQYF
CDR3nt: TGTGCCACCAGTGTAGGGGCTATAGAGACCCAGTACTTC

d_gene: TRBD1
len: 15
v_gene: TRBV9
j_gene: TRBJ2-6
abundance: NA
CDR3aa: CAIYQRGPGANVLTF
CDR3nt: TGTGCCATATACCAGAGGGGGCCAGGGGCCAACGTCCTGACTTTC

d_gene: TRBD1
len: 15
v_gene: TRBV7-9
j_gene: TRBJ1-4
abundance: few
CDR3aa: CASSYSGGEGEKLFF
CDR3nt: TGTGCCAGCAGCTACTCAGGGGGCGAGGGTGAAAAACTGTTTTTT

d_gene: NA
len: 16
v_gene: TRBV6-6
j_gene: TRBJ2-3
abundance: many
CDR3aa: CASSPSLRTETDTQYF
CDR3nt: TGTGCCAGCAGTCCCTCTTTGAGGACAGAGACAGATACGCAGTATTTT

d_gene: NA
len: 14
v_gene: TRBV9
j_gene: TRBJ1-5
abundance: many
CDR3aa: CASSPVDSNQPQHF
CDR3nt: TGTGCCAGCAGCCCCGTAGATAGCAATCAGCCCCAGCATTTT

d_gene: TRBD2
len: 16
v_gene: TRBV7-8
j_gene: TRBJ2-5
abundance: NA
CDR3aa: CASRVQRGGIQETQYF
CDR3nt: TGTGCCAGCAGGGTTCAGCGGGGGGGTATCCAAGAGACCCAGTACTTC

d_gene: NA
len: 16
v_gene: TRBV11-2
j_gene: TRBJ2-1
abundance: NA
CDR3aa: CASSKTPRGGYNEQFF
CDR3nt: TGTGCCAGCAGCAAAACCCCCAGGGGAGGCTACAATGAGCAGTTCTTC

d_gene: NA
len: 16
v_gene: TRBV18
j_gene: TRBJ2-2
abundance: many
CDR3aa: CASSPSIAANTGELFF
CDR3nt: TGTGCCAGCTCACCATCGATCGCAGCGAACACCGGGGAGCTGTTTTTT

d_gene: NA
len: 15
v_gene: TRBV6-6
j_gene: TRBJ2-5
abundance: few
CDR3aa: CASSTNRVVGETQYF
CDR3nt: TGTGCCAGCAGCACCAACAGGGTGGTAGGAGAGACCCAGTACTTC

d_gene: NA
len: 13
v_gene: TRBV2
j_gene: TRBJ1-2
abundance: many
CDR3aa: CASSYRAGGGYTF
CDR3nt: TGTGCCAGCAGTTACAGGGCAGGCGGTGGCTACACCTTC

d_gene: NA
len: 15
v_gene: TRBV30
j_gene: TRBJ2-2
abundance: few
CDR3aa: CAWSVGFSNTGELFF
CDR3nt: TGTGCCTGGAGTGTCGGGTTCTCGAACACCGGGGAGCTGTTTTTT

d_gene: TRBD2
len: 19
v_gene: TRBV11-2
j_gene: TRBJ2-3
abundance: NA
CDR3aa: CASSSPPSGGLVITDTQYF
CDR3nt: TGTGCCAGCAGTAGCCCACCTAGCGGGGGGCTTGTTATCACAGATACGCAGTATTTT

d_gene: NA
len: 16
v_gene: TRBV6-5
j_gene: TRBJ1-6
abundance: NA
CDR3aa: CASSRFQGVYNSPLHF
CDR3nt: TGTGCCAGCAGCCGCTTCCAGGGAGTATACAATTCACCCCTCCATTTT

d_gene: NA
len: 14
v_gene: TRBV28
j_gene: TRBJ2-5
abundance: NA
CDR3aa: CASSPTGGGETQYF
CDR3nt: TGTGCCAGCAGCCCAACGGGTGGGGGGGAGACCCAGTACTTC

d_gene: TRBD1
len: 18
v_gene: TRBV4-1
j_gene: TRBJ2-1
abundance: many
CDR3aa: CASSQGNLRDRGFGEQFF
CDR3nt: TGCGCCAGCAGCCAAGGTAATCTCCGGGACAGGGGCTTCGGTGAGCAGTTCTTC

d_gene: TRBD1
len: 14
v_gene: TRBV10-1
j_gene: TRBJ2-3
abundance: NA
CDR3aa: CASSSGQGIDTQYF
CDR3nt: TGCGCCAGCAGTAGCGGACAGGGCATAGATACGCAGTATTTT

d_gene: NA
len: 12
v_gene: TRBV30
j_gene: TRBJ2-1
abundance: few
CDR3aa: CAWTKAGNEQFF
CDR3nt: TGTGCCTGGACGAAAGCCGGGAATGAGCAGTTCTTC

d_gene: NA
len: 15
v_gene: TRBV7-2
j_gene: TRBJ2-3
abundance: many
CDR3aa: CASSFLRGSTDTQYF
CDR3nt: TGTGCCAGCAGCTTTTTACGGGGAAGCACAGATACGCAGTATTTT

d_gene: TRBD1
len: 16
v_gene: TRBV24-1
j_gene: TRBJ2-1
abundance: many
CDR3aa: CATSEPTGGNYNEQFF
CDR3nt: TGTGCCACCAGTGAGCCGACAGGGGGCAACTACAATGAGCAGTTCTTC

d_gene: NA
len: 16
v_gene: TRBV6-1
j_gene: TRBJ2-3
abundance: NA
CDR3aa: CASSERARPPTDTQFF
CDR3nt: TGTGCCAGCAGTGAACGGGCCAGGCCCCCCACAGATACGCAGTTTTTT

d_gene: TRBD1
len: 13
v_gene: TRBV29-1
j_gene: TRBJ2-2
abundance: NA
CDR3aa: CSAGQGATGELFF
CDR3nt: TGCAGCGCCGGACAGGGGGCCACCGGGGAGCTGTTTTTT

d_gene: TRBD2
len: 16
v_gene: TRBV3-1
j_gene: TRBJ2-1
abundance: NA
CDR3aa: CASSISLAGGSNEQFF
CDR3nt: TGTGCCAGCAGCATTAGCCTAGCGGGGGGAAGTAATGAGCAGTTCTTC

d_gene: TRBD1
len: 14
v_gene: TRBV30
j_gene: TRBJ1-1
abundance: NA
CDR3aa: CAWSQGQGNTEAFF
CDR3nt: TGTGCCTGGAGTCAGGGACAGGGGAACACTGAAGCTTTCTTT

d_gene: NA
len: 19
v_gene: TRBV7-3
j_gene: TRBJ2-3
abundance: few
CDR3aa: CASSLLPAGTGSSVDTQYF
CDR3nt: TGTGCCAGCAGCTTATTACCAGCCGGAACCGGGTCATCTGTGGATACGCAGTATTTT

d_gene: NA
len: 14
v_gene: TRBV12-3/TRBV12-4
j_gene: TRBJ2-5
abundance: NA
CDR3aa: CASSPLGGQETQYF
CDR3nt: TGTGCCAGCAGCCCCCTGGGGGGACAAGAGACCCAGTACTTC

d_gene: TRBD2
len: 16
v_gene: TRBV7-9
j_gene: TRBJ2-3
abundance: many
CDR3aa: CASSPIAGASTDTQYF
CDR3nt: TGTGCCAGCAGCCCTATAGCGGGGGCTAGCACAGATACGCAGTATTTT

d_gene: NA
len: 14
v_gene: TRBV7-9
j_gene: TRBJ1-3
abundance: many
CDR3aa: CASSSGFSGNTIYF
CDR3nt: TGTGCCAGCAGTTCAGGATTCTCTGGAAACACCATATATTTT

d_gene: TRBD1
len: 23
v_gene: TRBV14
j_gene: TRBJ1-1
abundance: many
CDR3aa: CASSQERLYNFVRDREVRTEAFF
CDR3nt: TGTGCCAGCAGCCAAGAGCGCCTTTATAATTTCGTCCGGGACAGGGAAGTAAGAACTGAAGCTTTCTTT